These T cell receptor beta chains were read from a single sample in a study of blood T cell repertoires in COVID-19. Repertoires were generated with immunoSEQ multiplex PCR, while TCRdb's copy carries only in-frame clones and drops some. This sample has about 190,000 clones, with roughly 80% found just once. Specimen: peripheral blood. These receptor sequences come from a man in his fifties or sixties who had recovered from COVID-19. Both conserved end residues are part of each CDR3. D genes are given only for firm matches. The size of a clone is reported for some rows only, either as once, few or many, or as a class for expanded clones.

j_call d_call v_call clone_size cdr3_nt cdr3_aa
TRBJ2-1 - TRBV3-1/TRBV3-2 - TGTGCCAGCAGCCAACAACCACTAGGAGGGAATGAGCAGTTCTTC CASSQQPLGGNEQFF
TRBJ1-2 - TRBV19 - TGTGCCAGTAGTATAGGTGGACTTCCGAATGGCTACACCTTC CASSIGGLPNGYTF
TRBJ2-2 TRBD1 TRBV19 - TGTGCCAGTAGTATAAGTACAGGGGAGTCCGGGGAGCTGTTTTTT CASSISTGESGELFF
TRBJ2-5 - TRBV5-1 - TGCGCCAGCAGCTTGGATACGGGGGTCCGGGAAGAGACCCAGTACTTC CASSLDTGVREETQYF
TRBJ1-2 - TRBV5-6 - TGTGCCAGCAGACAAATGGAGGGTCTGGCCTATGGCTACACCTTC CASRQMEGLAYGYTF
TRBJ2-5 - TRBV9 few TGTGCCAGCAGCGTAGGACCGGGATCCTACCAAGAGACCCAGTACTTC CASSVGPGSYQETQYF
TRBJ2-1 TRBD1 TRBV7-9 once TGTGCCAGCAGCGTCTCAGGGGGCAATGAGCAGTTCTTC CASSVSGGNEQFF
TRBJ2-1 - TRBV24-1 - TGTGCCACCAGTTCAGAGGGCAGCTACAATGAGCAGTTCTTC CATSSEGSYNEQFF
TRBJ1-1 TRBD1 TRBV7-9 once TGTGCCAGCAGCTTACTCGGACAGGGGGCTGCTTTCTTT CASSLLGQGAAFF
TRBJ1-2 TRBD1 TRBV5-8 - TGTGCCATCGGAACAGGGGCTAACTATGGCTACACCTTC CAIGTGANYGYTF
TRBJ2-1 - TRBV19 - TGTGCCAGTAGTAGGTCAGCGTCTCACAATGAGCAGTTCTTC CASSRSASHNEQFF
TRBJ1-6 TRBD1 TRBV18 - TGTGCCAGCTCACCAGGCGCCGGGACAGTAGTCCCCCTCCACTTT CASSPGAGTVVPLHF
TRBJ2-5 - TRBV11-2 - TGTGCCAGCAGCAACCGAAGGACAGAGTACCAAGAGACCCAGTACTTC CASSNRRTEYQETQYF
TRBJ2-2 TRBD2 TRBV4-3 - TGCGCCAGCAGCCAAGTCCCGGGGACTAGCGGGAGCGGAAGCGGGGAGCTGTTTTTT CASSQVPGTSGSGSGELFF
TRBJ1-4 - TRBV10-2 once TGCGCCAGCAGTGATCAGGGGAATGGGAATGAAAAACTGTTTTTT CASSDQGNGNEKLFF
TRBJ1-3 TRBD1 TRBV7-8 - TGTGCCAGCAGCCTAGGGGACAGCAGATTTGGAAACACCATATATTTT CASSLGDSRFGNTIYF
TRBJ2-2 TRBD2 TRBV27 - TGTGCCAGCAGTTTTCGCGGGAGCGCGAACACCGGGGAGCTGTTTTTT CASSFRGSANTGELFF
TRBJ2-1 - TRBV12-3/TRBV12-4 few TGTGCCAGCAGTTCGCCACATGGTGAGCAGTTCTTC CASSSPHGEQFF
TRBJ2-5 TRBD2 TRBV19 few TGTGCCACTCGAGCCGGGACTAGCGGTGCTTACCAAGAGACCCAGTACTTC CATRAGTSGAYQETQYF
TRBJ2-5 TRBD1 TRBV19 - TGTGCCAGTAGTAAGGGACAGCAAGAGACCCAGTACTTC CASSKGQQETQYF
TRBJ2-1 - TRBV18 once TGTGCCAGCTCACCACGGGCAGGGGGGAACAATGAGCAGTTCTTC CASSPRAGGNNEQFF
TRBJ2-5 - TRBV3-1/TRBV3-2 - TGTGCCAGCAGCCCCTCCCGCCCGGACGGGGAAGAGACCCAGTACTTC CASSPSRPDGEETQYF
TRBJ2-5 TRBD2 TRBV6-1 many TGTGCCAGCAGTGAAGGTACTAGCGGGATGGAAAAGACCCAGTACTTC CASSEGTSGMEKTQYF
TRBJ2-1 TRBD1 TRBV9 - TGTGCCAGCAGCGTAGCTCGGACAGGCCAGCGCAATGAGCAGTTCTTC CASSVARTGQRNEQFF
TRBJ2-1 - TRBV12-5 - TGTGCTAGTGGTTTGGGGCCCAATTCTGAGCAGTTCTTC CASGLGPNSEQFF
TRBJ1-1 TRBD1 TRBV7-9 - TGTGCCAGCAGCGGAGTCCAGGGGGCATTGAACACTGAAGCTTTCTTT CASSGVQGALNTEAFF
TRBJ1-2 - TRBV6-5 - TGTGCCAGCAGTTTAGGAACGACGGGTGGCTACACCTTC CASSLGTTGGYTF
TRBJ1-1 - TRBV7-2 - TGTGCCAGCAGCTTAGCAGGAGGGATGGGGACTGAAGCTTTCTTT CASSLAGGMGTEAFF
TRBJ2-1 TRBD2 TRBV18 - TGTGCCAGCTCCCTCAGGGAGGCGGGAGGTGTTAATGAGCAGTTCTTC CASSLREAGGVNEQFF
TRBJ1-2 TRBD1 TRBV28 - TGTGCCAGCAGTCTCACAGGGGTTGGGTATGGCTACACCTTC CASSLTGVGYGYTF
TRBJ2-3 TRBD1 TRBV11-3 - TGTGCCAGCAGCTCTACGACAGGGAGAGCAGATACGCAGTATTTT CASSSTTGRADTQYF
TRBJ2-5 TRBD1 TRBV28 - TGTGCCAGCAGTGGTAGACAGGGGATACAAGAGACCCAGTACTTC CASSGRQGIQETQYF
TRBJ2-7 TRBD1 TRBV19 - TGTGCCAGTAGTCTCAACAGGGGAAACTCCTACGAGCAGTACTTC CASSLNRGNSYEQYF
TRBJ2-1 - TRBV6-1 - TGTGCCAGCAGTGAAGCCCGAGGACTCCTCTCCTACAATGAGCAGTTCTTC CASSEARGLLSYNEQFF
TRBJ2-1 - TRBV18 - TGTGCCAGCTCACTCGAGGGCGGAACCTCCTACAATGAGCAGTTCTTC CASSLEGGTSYNEQFF
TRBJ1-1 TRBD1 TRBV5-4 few TGTGCCAGCAGCTTGGCCTGGACAGGGGGAGACACTGAAGCTTTCTTT CASSLAWTGGDTEAFF
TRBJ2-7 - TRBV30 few TGTGCCTGGAGTTACCCCCCCCTGGGCCTGAGCTCCTACGAGCAGTACTTC CAWSYPPLGLSSYEQYF
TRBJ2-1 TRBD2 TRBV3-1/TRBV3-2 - TGTGCCAGCAGCCAAGGCACGTTGGGGACTAGGAGCAATGAGCAGTTCTTC CASSQGTLGTRSNEQFF
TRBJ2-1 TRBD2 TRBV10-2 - TGCGCCAGCAGACTAGCGGGAGGGTACAATGAGCAGTTCTTC CASRLAGGYNEQFF
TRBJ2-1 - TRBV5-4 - TGTGCCAGCAGCCACCGCCGGGAAGTAGCGGTCAATGAGCAGTTCTTC CASSHRREVAVNEQFF
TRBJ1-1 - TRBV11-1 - TGTGCCAGCAGCTTAGTTTACTCGGGGAACACTGAAGCTTTCTTT CASSLVYSGNTEAFF
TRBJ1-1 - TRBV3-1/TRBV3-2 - TGTGCCAGCAGCCGCCCGGACATCACTGAAGCTTTCTTT CASSRPDITEAFF
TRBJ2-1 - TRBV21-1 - TGTGCCAGCAGCCCCCCCCAACTAGCGGGGTGTAGCTCCTACAATGAGCAGTTCTTC CASSPPQLAGCSSYNEQFF
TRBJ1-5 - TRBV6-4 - TGTGCCACCCCCGGAGGGCAGCCCCAGCATTTT CATPGGQPQHF
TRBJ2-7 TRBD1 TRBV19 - TGTGCCAGTAGCCGGACAGGGGGCGGCTACGAGCAGTACTTC CASSRTGGGYEQYF
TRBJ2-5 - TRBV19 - TGTGCCACCGGGTCCCAGGGCCAAGAGACCCAGTACTTC CATGSQGQETQYF
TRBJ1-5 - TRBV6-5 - TGTGCCACTGCGTTCTCAGGGGTGGTTCAGCCCCAGCATTTT CATAFSGVVQPQHF